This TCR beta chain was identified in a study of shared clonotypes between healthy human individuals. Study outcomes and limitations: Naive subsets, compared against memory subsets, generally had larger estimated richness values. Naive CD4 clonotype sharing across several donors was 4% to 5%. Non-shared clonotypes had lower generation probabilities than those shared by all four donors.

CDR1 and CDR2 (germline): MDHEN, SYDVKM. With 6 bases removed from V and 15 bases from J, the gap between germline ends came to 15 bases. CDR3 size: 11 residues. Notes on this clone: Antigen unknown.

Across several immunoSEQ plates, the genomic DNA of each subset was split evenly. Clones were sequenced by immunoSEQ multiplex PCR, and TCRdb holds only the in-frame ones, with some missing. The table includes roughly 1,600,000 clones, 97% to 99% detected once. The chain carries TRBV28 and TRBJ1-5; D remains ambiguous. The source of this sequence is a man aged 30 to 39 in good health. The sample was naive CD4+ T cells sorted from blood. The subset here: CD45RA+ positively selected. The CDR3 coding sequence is TGTGCCAGCAGAATTACCCAGAAATTGCATTTT. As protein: CASRITQKLHF.